This TCR beta chain was retrieved from a study of blood T cell repertoires in COVID-19. Germline V lookup: CDR1 SGHAT, CDR2 FQNNGV. The V gene lost 5 bases and the J gene lost 1 base, with 24 bases spanning the gap. The CDR3 spans 18 residues. The method was immunoSEQ multiplex PCR; TCRdb's version includes in-frame clones alone and lacks a portion of them. This table has 200,000 to 250,000 clones, roughly 80% appearing once. The chain recombines TRBV11-2 with TRBJ2-7; D perhaps matches TRBD2 (7 bases). The TCR sequence derives from a woman older than 75 with active or convalescent COVID-19. The sequenced sample consisted of peripheral blood. CDR3 in DNA: TGTGCCAGCAGCCCAAAACTTGCGGGGGCCACAAGGTCCTACGAGCAGTACTTC. It yields the protein CASSPKLAGATRSYEQYF.